This T cell receptor beta chain emerged from a study of shared clonotypes between healthy human individuals. It was across several immunoSEQ plates that each subset's genomic DNA was evenly split. The method was immunoSEQ multiplex PCR; TCRdb's version includes in-frame clones alone and lacks a portion of them. The table has approximately 470,000 clones, around four fifths seen once. This TCR derives from a woman aged 40 to 55 in good health. Some clones in this sample may be carry-over from other donors' samples. Source material: PBMCs.

CDR3 sequence (DNA): TGTGCCAGCAGCTTAGCGCGTAGCGGGATTCCCAGCTCCTACAATGAGCAGTTCTTC. Translated, it gives CASSLARSGIPSSYNEQFF. The chain uses TRBV7-6 and TRBJ2-1; 8 bases line up with TRBD2. The CDR3 extends over 19 amino acids. V was pared by 0 bases and J by 0 bases, with 10 bases of the junction left unmatched. CDR1 is SGHVS and CDR2 is FNYEAQ in the germline V gene. Full variable domain (remainder filled in from reference TRBV7-6 and TRBJ2-1): GAGVSQSPRYKVTKRGQDVALRCDPISGHVSLYWYRQALGQGPEFLTYFNYEAQQDKSGLPNDRFSAERPEGSISTLTIQRTEQRDSAMYRCASSLARSGIPSSYNEQFFGPGTRLTVL.